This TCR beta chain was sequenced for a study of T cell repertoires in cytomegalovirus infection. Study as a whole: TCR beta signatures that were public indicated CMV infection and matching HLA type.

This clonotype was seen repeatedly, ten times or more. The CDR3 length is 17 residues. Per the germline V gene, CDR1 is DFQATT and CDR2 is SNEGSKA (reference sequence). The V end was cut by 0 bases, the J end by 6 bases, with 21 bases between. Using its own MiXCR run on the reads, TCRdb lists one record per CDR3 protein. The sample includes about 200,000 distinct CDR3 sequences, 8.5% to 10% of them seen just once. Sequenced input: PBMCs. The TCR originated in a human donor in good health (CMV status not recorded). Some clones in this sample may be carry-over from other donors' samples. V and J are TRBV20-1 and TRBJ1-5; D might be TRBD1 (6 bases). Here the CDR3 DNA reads TGCAGTGCTAGAGATGGTGGGGGGCCAGGCGGAGGTCAGCCCCAGCATTTT. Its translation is CSARDGGGPGGGQPQHF.